The rows below give T cell receptor beta chains drawn from one sample of a study of circulating tumor DNA in untreated peripheral T-cell lymphoma. Assay: immunoSEQ multiplex PCR; the TCRdb copy retains only in-frame clones and omits some. This table holds about 6,600 clones, approximately 75% found once. Sequences were obtained from tumor tissue. All receptors derive from a human donor with peripheral T-cell lymphoma. CDR3s include the opening cysteine and the closing phenylalanine or tryptophan. The D gene is left open where the match is weak. The size entry is marked missing in some rows and otherwise reads once, few, many or a size class.

v_gene	d_gene	abundance	j_gene	len	CDR3aa	CDR3nt
TRBV28	NA	NA	TRBJ2-1	16	CASSPLILGPDNEQFF	TGTGCCAGCAGTCCCTTAATACTAGGCCCAGACAATGAGCAGTTCTTC
TRBV16	TRBD2	NA	TRBJ2-3	14	CASSHSGKEDTQYF	TGTGCCAGCAGCCATAGCGGGAAGGAAGATACGCAGTATTTT
TRBV29-1	NA	NA	TRBJ2-3	14	CSVDRTPIPDTQYF	TGCAGCGTTGATCGGACACCGATCCCAGATACGCAGTATTTT
TRBV28	NA	NA	TRBJ2-7	12	CASTGTLNEQYF	TGTGCCAGCACGGGGACCTTAAACGAGCAGTACTTC
TRBV6-8	NA	NA	TRBJ1-5	15	CASSSGRGVGQPQHF	TGTGCCAGCAGTTCGGGACGGGGGGTAGGGCAGCCCCAGCATTTT
TRBV25-1	NA	NA	TRBJ2-5	14	CASSDPGYGETQYF	TGTGCCAGCAGTGATCCAGGGTACGGGGAGACCCAGTACTTC
TRBV19	TRBD1	NA	TRBJ1-2	13	CASSKTGAGRYTF	TGTGCCAGTAGTAAGACAGGGGCGGGTCGCTACACCTTC
TRBV19	NA	NA	TRBJ1-5	13	CASSIGPMAAQHF	TGTGCCAGTAGTATAGGCCCCATGGCGGCCCAGCATTTT
TRBV11-3	TRBD1	medium-sized	TRBJ1-1	14	CASSSGQGPVEAFF	TGTGCCAGCAGCTCGGGACAGGGCCCCGTTGAAGCTTTCTTT
TRBV2	NA	NA	TRBJ2-5	14	CASSPGPIQETQYF	TGTGCCAGCAGCCCGGGACCGATCCAAGAGACCCAGTACTTC
TRBV28	TRBD1	NA	TRBJ2-7	13	CASSGTGPYEQYF	TGTGCCAGCAGTGGGACAGGTCCCTACGAGCAGTACTTC
TRBV5-1	NA	NA	TRBJ2-7	14	CASSLVVANYEQYF	TGCGCCAGCAGCTTGGTCGTAGCCAACTACGAGCAGTACTTC
TRBV19	NA	few	TRBJ1-1	11	CASSSGPEAFF	TGTGCCAGTAGTTCCGGCCCTGAAGCTTTCTTT